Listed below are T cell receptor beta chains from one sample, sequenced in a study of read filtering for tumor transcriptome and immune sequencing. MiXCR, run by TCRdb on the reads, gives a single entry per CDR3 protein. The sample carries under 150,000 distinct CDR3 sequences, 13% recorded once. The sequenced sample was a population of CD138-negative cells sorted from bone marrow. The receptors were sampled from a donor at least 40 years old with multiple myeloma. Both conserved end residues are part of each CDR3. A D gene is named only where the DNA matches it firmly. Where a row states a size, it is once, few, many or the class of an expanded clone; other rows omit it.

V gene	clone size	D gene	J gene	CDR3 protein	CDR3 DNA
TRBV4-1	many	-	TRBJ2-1	CASSLNSRLTIEQFF	TGCGCCAGCAGCCTTAACTCTCGCCTTACAATAGAGCAGTTCTTC
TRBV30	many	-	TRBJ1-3	CAWSVARVPSGNTIYF	TGTGCCTGGAGTGTAGCGAGGGTCCCCTCTGGAAACACCATATATTTT
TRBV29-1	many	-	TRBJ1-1	CSGAEGSGTEAFF	TGCAGCGGTGCCGAGGGGTCGGGCACTGAAGCTTTCTTT
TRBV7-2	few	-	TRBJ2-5	CASSRGGQETQYF	TGTGCCAGCAGCAGGGGGGGTCAAGAGACCCAGTACTTC
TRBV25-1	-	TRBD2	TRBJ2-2	CASSFGGVAGELFF	TGTGCCAGCAGCTTTGGGGGGGTCGCCGGGGAGCTGTTTTTT
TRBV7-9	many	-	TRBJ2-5	CASSLVVAVQETQYF	TGTGCCAGCAGCTTAGTGGTAGCGGTACAAGAGACCCAGTACTTC
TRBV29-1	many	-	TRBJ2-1	CSSTGKRTNEQFF	TGCAGCAGTACAGGGAAAAGGACTAATGAGCAGTTCTTC
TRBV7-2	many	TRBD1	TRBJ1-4	CASSFGTGGEKLFF	TGTGCCAGCAGCTTCGGGACAGGGGGCGAAAAACTGTTTTTT
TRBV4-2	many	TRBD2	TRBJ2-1	CANSRLSGSSYNEQFF	TGTGCCAACAGCAGATTAAGCGGGAGCTCCTACAATGAGCAGTTCTTC
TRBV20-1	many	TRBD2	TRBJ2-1	CSAELAGDNEQFF	TGCAGTGCTGAACTAGCGGGAGACAATGAGCAGTTCTTC
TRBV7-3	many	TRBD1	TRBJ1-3	CASSLRQGTGNTIYF	TGTGCCAGCAGCCTAAGACAGGGCACTGGAAACACCATATATTTT
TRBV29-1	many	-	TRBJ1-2	CSISAGGYTF	TGCAGCATTAGCGCTGGAGGCTACACCTTC
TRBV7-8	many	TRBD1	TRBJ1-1	CAYRGQVNTEAFF	TGTGCCTACAGGGGGCAGGTTAACACTGAAGCTTTCTTT
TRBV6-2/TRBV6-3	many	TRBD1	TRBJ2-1	CASSRTGLYNEQFF	TGTGCCAGCAGCCGGACAGGTCTCTACAATGAGCAGTTCTTC
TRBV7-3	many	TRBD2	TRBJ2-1	CASSLMSSGANNEQFF	TGTGCCAGCAGCTTAATGTCTAGCGGGGCCAACAATGAGCAGTTCTTC
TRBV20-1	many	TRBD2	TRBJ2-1	CSARRLAGGDEQFF	TGCAGTGCTCGGAGACTAGCGGGAGGCGATGAGCAGTTCTTC
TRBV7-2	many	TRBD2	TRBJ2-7	CASSSIRGRGGAYEQYF	TGTGCCAGCAGCTCAATAAGGGGTCGGGGAGGGGCCTACGAGCAGTACTTC
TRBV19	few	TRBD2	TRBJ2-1	CASSIGGRGLNEQFF	TGTGCCAGTAGTATTGGTGGGAGGGGCCTAAATGAGCAGTTCTTC
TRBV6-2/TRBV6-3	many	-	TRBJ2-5	CASSWVGETQYF	TGTGCCAGCAGCTGGGTAGGGGAGACCCAGTACTTC
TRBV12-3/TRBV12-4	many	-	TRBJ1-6	CASSLKGEGSPLHF	TGTGCCAGCAGTTTAAAGGGGGAAGGTTCACCCCTCCACTTT
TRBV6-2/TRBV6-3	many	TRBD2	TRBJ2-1	CASSYLSGGRNEQFF	TGTGCCAGCAGTTACCTCTCGGGAGGGAGGAATGAGCAGTTCTTC
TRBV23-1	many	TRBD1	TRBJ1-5	CASTPVSRQGKKQPQHF	TGCGCCAGCACCCCTGTGTCCCGACAGGGGAAAAAGCAGCCCCAGCATTTT
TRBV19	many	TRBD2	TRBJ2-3	CASSISGASTDTQYF	TGTGCCAGTAGTATTAGCGGGGCTAGCACAGATACGCAGTATTTT
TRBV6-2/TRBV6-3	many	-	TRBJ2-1	CASTTAPGGATFNEQFF	TGTGCCAGCACTACAGCCCCCGGGGGAGCAACTTTCAATGAGCAGTTCTTC
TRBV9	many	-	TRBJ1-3	CASSRGGGSGNTIYF	TGTGCCAGCAGCAGGGGCGGGGGCTCTGGAAACACCATATATTTT
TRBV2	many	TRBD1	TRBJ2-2	CASRQLLRTGGTGELFF	TGTGCCAGCAGGCAACTATTACGGACAGGAGGCACCGGGGAGCTGTTTTTT
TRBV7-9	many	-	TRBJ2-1	CASKMPMGNEQFF	TGTGCCAGCAAAATGCCGATGGGCAATGAGCAGTTCTTC
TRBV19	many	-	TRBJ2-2	CASSTASNTGELFF	TGTGCCAGTAGCACCGCTTCGAACACCGGGGAGCTGTTTTTT
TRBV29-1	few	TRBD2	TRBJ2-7	CSASWGGFYEQYF	TGCAGCGCGTCATGGGGGGGTTTTTACGAGCAGTACTTC
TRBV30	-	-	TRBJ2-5	CAWSGEETQYF	TGTGCCTGGAGTGGTGAAGAGACCCAGTACTTC